The 7 T cell receptor beta chains below come from one sample, sequenced in a study of identical twins. TCRdb recomputed calls from the 5' RACE reads with MiXCR, one row per CDR3 protein. The repertoire consists of 140,000 to 150,000 distinct CDR3 sequences, with approximately 4% occurring once and the leading ten covering 7% to 10%. Specimen: memory T cells sorted from blood. These receptor sequences come from a young man in good health.

This clonotype was picked up many times. The chain has TRBV5-5 and TRBJ2-5; the D gene is possibly TRBD2 (5 bases). The CDR3 is made up of 16 amino acids. The germline V and J ends were trimmed by 4 bases and 7 bases, with 23 bases remaining between them. Germline V CDR1 and CDR2: SGHKS, YYEKEE (reference sequence). The CDR3 nucleotides are TGTGCCAGCAGCCTATATGGAGGTCCCCAAGAGTCGACCCAGTACTTC. Amino acids: CASSLYGGPQESTQYF.

At least ten counts were recorded for this clonotype. The chain is built from TRBV20-1 and TRBJ2-5, with 11 bases matching TRBD2. Germline lookup yields CDR1 DFQATT and CDR2 SNEGSKA (reference sequence). J was trimmed by 2 bases and V by 1 base; bases with no gene match: 3. This CDR3 is 15 amino acids long. The CDR3 coding sequence is TGCAGTGCTAGAGTGGGACTAGCGGTTCAAGAGACCCAGTACTTC. Its protein is CSARVGLAVQETQYF.

This clonotype has a count of ten or more. The chain has TRBV27 and TRBJ1-2; D unclear. The CDR3 extends over 12 amino acids. Between the trimmed V and J ends, which lost 9 bases and 1 base, there was a span of 9 bases. Germline lookup yields CDR1 MNHEY and CDR2 SMNVEV (reference sequence). CDR3 DNA: TGTGCCAGTGGGCATCTTAACTATGGCTACACCTTC. Protein sequence: CASGHLNYGYTF.

In this sample, this clonotype turned up many times. J is TRBJ2-7 and V is TRBV12-3 or TRBV12-4, with a tentative D call TRBD1 (6 bases). This CDR3 comprises 13 residues. V was pared by 5 bases and J by 7 bases, with 15 bases between. As DNA, the CDR3 is TGTGCCAGCAGTGGGACACTAACGGGAGAGCAGTACGTC. This translates into CASSGTLTGEQYV.

This clonotype has a count of ten or more. This chain uses TRBV5-5 with TRBJ1-2, with D maybe TRBD1 (5 bases). Germline CDR1 is SGHKS and CDR2 is YYEKEE (reference sequence). There are 14 residues in the CDR3. V gave up 4 bases and J gave up 8 bases, with 18 bases separating them. The CDR3 loop is CASSGLGAGSGYTF. In DNA, the CDR3 is TGTGCCAGCAGCGGACTAGGGGCAGGGTCCGGCTACACCTTC.

This clonotype has a count of ten or more. The chain couples TRBV7-2 to TRBJ1-4; 7 bases are shared with TRBD1. CDR3 size: 15 residues. After removal of 2 bases from V and 3 bases from J, the junction contained 3 bases not matched to a gene. CDR1 and CDR2 from the germline V gene are SGHTA and FQGNSA. CDR3 amino acids: CASSLSGTANEKLFF. CDR3 in DNA: TGTGCCAGCAGCTTATCCGGGACAGCTAATGAAAAACTGTTTTTT.

This clonotype was detected many times. V is TRBV11-3 and J is TRBJ2-1, with D maybe TRBD2 (6 bases). The V gene's germline CDR1 is SGHNT and CDR2 YENEEA. Trimming pared 5 bases from V and 4 bases from J, leaving 12 bases between. The CDR3 sequence is 14 residues long. The CDR3 DNA is TGTGCCAGCAGCGCTAGCGCCACATACAATGAGCAGTTCTTC. It specifies CASSASATYNEQFF.